This TCR beta chain was sequenced in a study of immune evolution from preneoplasia to lung adenocarcinoma. Germline V CDR1 and CDR2: MNHNS, SASEGT. There are 13 residues in the CDR3. V gave up 4 bases and J gave up 2 bases, with 8 bases separating them. Sequencing was performed with immunoSEQ multiplex PCR; in TCRdb, only in-frame clones are kept and a portion is missing. The sample holds about 9,900 clones, 88% seen once. H&E slides confirmed each diagnosis, reviewed by two pathologists independently. Study conclusions and caveats: T cell clonality was higher in KRAS-mutant than EGFR-mutant or wild-type nodules.

As for this clone: Antigen specificity is unknown.

The TCR originated in a person between 70 and 80 years old with invasive lung adenocarcinoma. Some clones in this sample may be carry-over from other donors' samples. Sequenced material: FFPE invasive lung adenocarcinoma tissue. The chain is built from TRBV6-1 and TRBJ2-5; D not certain. CDR3 sequence reads: CASSVTDQETQYF. CDR3 in DNA: TGTGCCAGCAGTGTGACTGATCAAGAGACCCAGTACTTC.